The 28 T cell receptor beta chains below come from one sample, sequenced in a study of shared clonotypes between healthy human individuals. Measured with immunoSEQ multiplex PCR; TCRdb has only the in-frame clones, and not every one. Of over a million clones detected, roughly 96% appear once; the ten largest clones hold 1.2%. The sequenced sample consisted of naive CD4+ T cells sorted from blood. Regarding subset: CD45RA+ positively selected. These receptors all stem from a man aged 25 to 40 in good health.

To note about this clone: This specimen includes other DNA sequences encoding the same CDR3. V and J are TRBV9 and TRBJ2-1, with D tentatively TRBD2 (6 bases). Germline CDR1 is SGDLS and CDR2 is YYNGEE. This CDR3 region has 15 residues. Trimming shortened V by 1 base and J by 4 bases, and 12 bases separated the two germline ends. The CDR3, as DNA: TGTGCCAGCAGCGTAACTGCGGGAAGTTACAATGAGCAGTTCTTC. Its protein is CASSVTAGSYNEQFF.

The chain couples TRBV6-4 to TRBJ2-1, with a possible D match to TRBD2 (6 bases). The CDR3 is 15 residues long. Trimming left V 2 bases short and J 10 bases short, with 18 bases between. Looked up from germline, CDR1 is MRHNA and CDR2 is SNTAGT. CDR3 sequence: CASSDGAGIKGEQFF. In DNA form, the CDR3 reads TGTGCCAGCAGTGACGGGGCGGGAATTAAGGGCGAGCAGTTCTTC.

The chain uses TRBV18 and TRBJ1-1; maybe TRBD1 (5 bases). CDR3 length equals 16 residues. CDR1 is KGHSH, CDR2 LQKENI, per germline. The V gene lost 1 base and the J gene lost 1 base, with 13 bases spanning the gap. CDR3 protein: CASSPQEGVRNTEAFF. In DNA, the CDR3 is TGTGCCAGCTCACCACAAGAAGGGGTTCGGAACACTGAAGCTTTCTTT. The whole variable domain, remainder taken from reference TRBV18 and TRBJ1-1, is NAGVMQNPRHLVRRRGQEARLRCSPMKGHSHVYWYRQLPEEGLKFMVYLQKENIIDESGMPKERFSAEFPKEGPSILRIQQVVRGDSAAYFCASSPQEGVRNTEAFFGQGTRLTVV.

The chain uses TRBV18 and TRBJ2-3, with D tentatively TRBD2 (5 bases). Trimming removed 0 bases from V and 4 bases from J, with 17 bases in between. The CDR3 runs to 17 residues. Germline CDR1 KGHSH, CDR2 LQKENI. The CDR3 here is CASSPPSGGLVADTQYF. CDR3 nucleotides: TGTGCCAGCTCACCACCGTCGGGCGGGTTAGTCGCAGATACGCAGTATTTT.

V gene TRBV19 combines with J gene TRBJ1-5; TRBD1 agrees at 8 bases. This CDR3 has 16 residues. The V gene's germline CDR1 is LNHDA and CDR2 SQIVND (reference sequence). V shed 3 bases and J 5 bases; nucleotides not matched to a gene: 9. In DNA form, the CDR3 reads TGTGCCAGTAGTATCAGGGGGCGCCCCGGGTATCAGCCCCAGCATTTT. It specifies CASSIRGRPGYQPQHF.

This clone came up once. The chain carries TRBV20-1 and TRBJ2-3; possibly TRBD2 for D (6 bases). Germline values: CDR1 DFQATT, CDR2 SNEGSKA (reference sequence). CDR3 length: 10 residues. Written as DNA, the CDR3 is TGCAGCGGAGCGGGAGATACGCAGTATTTT. Its protein product is CSGAGDTQYF.

The V call is TRBV27, the J call TRBJ2-7; 9 nucleotides agree with TRBD2. The CDR3 totals 16 residues. The ends lost 6 bases at V and 2 bases at J; junction bases unmatched: 11. CDR1 and CDR2 (germline): MNHEY, SMNVEV (reference sequence). The DNA of the CDR3 is TGTGCCAGCAGCCCCAACGTTGCGGGAGGGCCCTACGAGCAGTACTTC. Its translation is CASSPNVAGGPYEQYF.

V is TRBV30 and J is TRBJ2-5, with TRBD2 matching 14 bases. Germline V gene sequence: CDR1 GTSNPN, CDR2 SVGIG (reference sequence). Unmatched junction bases numbered 5, after V lost 1 base and J lost 7 bases. The CDR3 contains 15 residues. The CDR3 bases are TGTGCCTGGAGTGCACCGACTAGCGGGGGGGCGACCCAGTACTTC. Protein sequence: CAWSAPTSGGATQYF.

The chain uses TRBV19 and TRBJ1-5; possible D gene TRBD1, 6 bases. CDR1 is LNHDA and CDR2 is SQIVND in the germline V gene (reference sequence). The CDR3 spans 15 residues. V dropped 3 bases and J dropped 0 bases, with 9 bases sitting between them. The CDR3 reads CASSMNRDSNQPQHF. The CDR3 coding sequence is TGTGCCAGTAGTATGAACAGGGATAGCAATCAGCCCCAGCATTTT. The full variable domain, rest sourced from reference TRBV19 and TRBJ1-5, is DGGITQSPKYLFRKEGQNVTLSCEQNLNHDAMYWYRQDPGQGLRLIYYSQIVNDFQKGDIAEGYSVSREKKESFPLTVTSAQKNPTAFYLCASSMNRDSNQPQHFGDGTRLSIL.

The rearrangement uses TRBV7-9 and TRBJ2-7, with D perhaps given as TRBD1 or TRBD2 (5 bases each). V was clipped by 5 bases and J by 1 base, with 15 bases between them. Germline V gene sequence: CDR1 SEHNR, CDR2 FQNEAQ (reference sequence). The CDR3 sequence is 15 residues long. CDR3: CASSEQKGRSYEQYF. In nucleotides, the CDR3 is TGTGCCAGCAGCGAGCAAAAGGGACGGTCCTACGAGCAGTACTTC.

The V call is TRBV28, the J call TRBJ2-7, with 9 bases lining up with TRBD2. Trimming cost V 6 bases and J 4 bases; bases outside gene matches: 7. Germline V gene sequence: CDR1 MDHEN, CDR2 SYDVKM. CDR3 length: 14 amino acids. The CDR3 DNA follows: TGTGCCAGCAGGGGTAGCGGGAGCGCATACGAGCAGTACTTC. This gives the protein CASRGSGSAYEQYF.

This chain connects TRBV6-1 to TRBJ1-2, with TRBD1 matching 7 bases. Germline trimming cut 4 bases from V and 8 bases from J; bases unmatched to any gene: 16. This CDR3 contains 16 residues. Germline V gene lookup returns CDR1 MNHNS and CDR2 SASEGT. The CDR3 spells CASSARRTTGAWGYTF. CDR3 in DNA: TGTGCCAGCAGTGCCAGAAGAACTACAGGGGCCTGGGGCTACACCTTC.

The sample holds one count of this clone. The chain links TRBV28 to TRBJ2-5; D gene unclear. The CDR3 has 14 residues. V gave up 2 bases and J gave up 4 bases, with 11 bases separating them. Germline values: CDR1 MDHEN, CDR2 SYDVKM. CDR3: CASSLQGMRETQYF. The CDR3 DNA sequence: TGTGCCAGCAGTTTACAAGGGATGCGAGAGACCCAGTACTTC. Using reference TRBV28 and TRBJ2-5 for the parts outside the CDR3, the full variable domain is DVKVTQSSRYLVKRTGEKVFLECVQDMDHENMFWYRQDPGLGLRLIYFSYDVKMKEKGDIPEGYSVSREKKERFSLILESASTNQTSMYLCASSLQGMRETQYFGPGTRLLVL.

The chain couples TRBV6-1 to TRBJ2-1, with D hard to call. CDR1 is MNHNS and CDR2 is SASEGT in the germline V gene. V was cut by 3 bases and J by 6 bases, with 15 bases left in between. This CDR3 region has 15 residues. Here the CDR3 DNA reads TGTGCCAGCAGTGATCTCCTTTTTATTATCAATGAGCAGTTCTTC. It encodes CASSDLLFIINEQFF.

The rearrangement links TRBV18 to TRBJ2-7; no clear D gene. Germline V gene lookup returns CDR1 KGHSH and CDR2 LQKENI. The ends were cut back, 0 bases at V and 3 bases at J, with 15 bases in the middle. CDR3 length: 16 residues. In DNA form, the CDR3 reads TGTGCCAGCTCACCACCCAATTCGGCAGTACTCTACGAGCAGTACTTC. Protein product: CASSPPNSAVLYEQYF.

The chain joins TRBV5-6 to TRBJ2-7, with TRBD1 matching 9 bases. With 7 bases clipped from V and 6 bases from J, the junction kept 11 bases outside the gene matches. The CDR3 loop spans 14 amino acids. Germline V gives CDR1 SGHDT, CDR2 YYEEEE. The CDR3 nucleotides are TGTGCCAGCGGGACAGGGTTTTATGTCCGCGAGCAGTACTTC. It translates to CASGTGFYVREQYF.

In this sample, this clone turned up once. The CDR3 is CASSLLGGGGDTQYF. The CDR3 bases are TGTGCCAGCAGTTTACTTGGTGGGGGGGGAGATACGCAGTATTTT. The V gene is TRBV28, the J gene TRBJ2-3; 7 bases agree with TRBD2. This CDR3 has 15 amino acids. Germline trimming cut 2 bases from V and 5 bases from J; bases unmatched to any gene: 7. Germline V lookup: CDR1 MDHEN, CDR2 SYDVKM.

The J gene is TRBJ2-1, the V gene TRBV29-1; no clear D. Germline-derived CDR1 and CDR2 are SQVTM and ANQGSEA. Deletions cut 4 bases from V and 9 bases from J, with 19 bases between. The CDR3 runs to 14 residues. CDR3 protein: CSVALLLVPSEQFF. The CDR3 region has the DNA TGCAGCGTTGCCTTATTGTTAGTGCCTAGTGAGCAGTTCTTC.

This rearrangement joins TRBV2 to TRBJ1-2, with D hard to call. The germline V gene encodes CDR1 SNHLY and CDR2 FYNNEI. Trimming shortened V by 2 bases and J by 5 bases, and 9 bases separated the two germline ends. The CDR3 runs 13 residues. Here the CDR3 DNA reads TGTGCCAGCAGTGAAACTAACTCTTATGGCTACACCTTC. Its translation is CASSETNSYGYTF.

The genes are TRBV5-1 and TRBJ1-4; D might be TRBD1 (6 bases). The V and J ends lost 4 bases and 7 bases respectively, with 17 bases between them. Looked up from germline, CDR1 is SGHRS and CDR2 is YFSETQ. CDR3 length: 15 amino acids. CDR3 protein: CASSNLQGSGEKLFF. Written as DNA, the CDR3 is TGCGCCAGCAGCAACCTTCAGGGGTCGGGTGAAAAACTGTTTTTT.

The chain couples TRBV11-2 to TRBJ2-7; no reliable D call. Germline V gene data show CDR1 as SGHAT and CDR2 as FQNNGV. Trimming cost V 2 bases and J 6 bases, with 14 bases left between them. CDR3 length equals 14 residues. The CDR3 is CASSLLSSSGEQYF. CDR3 in DNA: TGTGCCAGCAGCTTATTATCTTCGTCGGGCGAGCAGTACTTC. Based on the CDR3 plus reference TRBV11-2 and TRBJ2-7, the full variable domain is EAGVAQSPRYKIIEKRQSVAFWCNPISGHATLYWYQQILGQGPKLLIQFQNNGVVDDSQLPKDRFSAERLKGVDSTLKIQPAKLEDSAVYLCASSLLSSSGEQYFGPGTRLTVT.

The chain links TRBV19 to TRBJ1-1; D remains ambiguous. The CDR3 contains 13 residues. V lost 7 bases and J lost 1, with 10 bases in between. The V gene's germline CDR1 is LNHDA and CDR2 SQIVND (reference sequence). CDR3 DNA: TGTGCCAGTAAACAGCTGCGGAACACTGAAGCTTTCTTT. This gives the protein CASKQLRNTEAFF.

The chain has TRBV18 and TRBJ2-3, with 9 positions matching TRBD2. V lost 4 bases, J lost 3 bases, and 5 bases stayed unmatched. CDR1 and CDR2 from the germline V gene are KGHSH and LQKENI. CDR3 size: 15 residues. The CDR3 sequence: CASSRREGRTDTQYF. The DNA of the CDR3 is TGTGCCAGCTCACGGCGGGAGGGCCGAACAGATACGCAGTATTTT.

As regards this clone: This sample includes further DNA sequences coding for the same CDR3. The J gene is TRBJ2-6, the V gene TRBV5-1; D gene uncertain. Germline CDR1 and CDR2: SGHRS and YFSETQ. This CDR3 contains 15 residues. Trimming took 0 bases from V and 2 from J, leaving 6 bases between them. The DNA for the CDR3 is TGCGCCAGCAGCTTGGGGGCAGCTGGGGCCAACGTCCTGACTTTC. Protein sequence: CASSLGAAGANVLTF.

CDR3 region: CASSESLAGLTEAFF. In DNA, the CDR3 is TGTGCCAGCAGTGAAAGCCTGGCAGGGCTCACTGAAGCTTTCTTT. This chain joins TRBV2 and TRBJ1-1, with D perhaps matching TRBD1 (5 bases). There are 15 residues in the CDR3. Germline V gene data show CDR1 as SNHLY and CDR2 as FYNNEI. Deletions cut 2 bases from V and 4 bases from J, with 14 bases between.

The chain's CDR3 is CASSGRGTLYNEQFF. CDR3 DNA: TGTGCCAGCAGCGGACGCGGGACTTTATACAATGAGCAGTTCTTC. The chain combines TRBV9 with TRBJ2-1; possible D gene TRBD2, 6 bases. V lost 3 bases and J 4 bases, leaving 14 bases between the germline ends. The CDR3 runs to 15 residues. Germline CDR1 and CDR2: SGDLS and YYNGEE.

J is TRBJ1-2 and V is TRBV27; D not resolved. Germline loops: CDR1 MNHEY, CDR2 SMNVEV (reference sequence). Trimming pared 6 bases from V and 8 bases from J, leaving 16 bases between. The CDR3 loop spans 13 amino acids. The CDR3 is CASSPRTLGGYTF. CDR3 nucleotides: TGTGCCAGCAGCCCTCGGACCCTGGGGGGCTACACCTTC.

This chain links TRBV6-4 with TRBJ1-5; D call uncertain. From germline, CDR1 is MRHNA and CDR2 SNTAGT. The CDR3 loop spans 14 amino acids. The V end was cut by 7 bases, the J end by 0 bases, with 10 bases between. CDR3 sequence reads: CASKNLFSNQPQHF. CDR3 in DNA: TGTGCCAGCAAAAACCTATTTAGCAATCAGCCCCAGCATTTT.